Included here is one T cell receptor beta chain sequence, with context. This clone was counted a single time. It lacks a known antigen. Base qualities are not provided; no much larger clone lies one nucleotide away. The sample's time point label, in plain terms: individuals recovered from natural SARS-CoV-2 infection. The immunoSEQ Assay was used to sequence TCRbeta CDR3 regions. After extraction, genomic DNA underwent amplification by bias-controlled multiplex PCR, followed by high-throughput sequencing. Per the source publication's procedure: Collapsing and filtering of sequences were performed to quantify the absolute abundance of each unique TCRbeta CDR3 region. Usable DNA was measured by amplifying reference genes present in all nucleated cells, and TCRbeta template counts were normalized to that usable DNA to estimate T cell fraction. Repertoire TCRs were annotated as SARS-CoV-2-specific when V gene, CDR3 amino acid sequence and J gene were exactly matched to a known reactive TCR set. The reference SARS-CoV-2 TCR set was obtained from MIRA and was filtered for enrichment in COVID-19-positive ImmuneCODE repertoires, whereby public or cross-reactive TCRs were removed. Based on the MIRA antigens, annotated TCRs were further analysed at the level of specific ORF or position within ORF. Breadth was defined as annotated unique rearrangements over total unique productive rearrangements; depth was the summed frequency of those rearrangements. Two-sided Wilcoxon rank-sum tests were used to compare TCR breadth between groups. TCRdb provides this immuneACCESS table in a form limited to in-frame rearrangements. Some clones are lacking; in checked studies, under half of them reflect an unresolved V gene, and why the rest are absent is not known. That table gives V, J and clone size, and the DNA gave D and trimming. This sample gives just over 350,000 clones in total; roughly nine tenths of them show up just once. The ten largest clones represent 3.9% of the sample.

CDR1 MGHRA and CDR2 YSYEKL are derived from the germline V gene. V sheds 0 bases and J sheds 6 bases, leaving 17 bases between their ends. Reading from cysteine to phenylalanine, the CDR3 counts 16 amino acids. CDR3 DNA only is kept here, 48 bases in frame from base 1. These data belong to a study of Ad26.COV2.S vaccination and SARS-CoV-2 variants (dated by TCRdb to 2020 to 2022). For context, the study as a whole: Sequencing of the TCRbeta repertoire served to evaluate the specificity and breadth of SARS-CoV-2-reactive T cell receptors following Ad26.COV2.S vaccination. A total of 32 samples were included in the TCR-sequenced set, comprising 19 Ad26.COV2.S vaccine recipients, 5 placebo recipients and 8 SARS-CoV-2 convalescent individuals. Study-wide conclusions, independent of this receptor: Non-spike TCR breadth was comparable between vaccine and placebo recipients, consistent with the vaccine containing only spike. Substantial breadth of spike-specific CD8+ and CD4+ T cell responses was reported after vaccination. The authors noted that total T cell responses may have been underestimated by the TCR breadth and depth analyses. Ad26.COV2.S recipients had higher spike-specific TCR breadth than placebo recipients (P = 0.0014).

The chain is encoded by TRBV4-1 joined to TRBJ1-1; the D gene is perhaps TRBD1, on 5 matching bases. Sequenced material: peripheral blood, taken after recovery from COVID-19. This TCR was sampled from a human donor who had recovered from COVID-19. For the CDR3, the sequence is CASSQDFFRVSAEAFF. The DNA is as follows: TGCGCCAGCAGCCAAGATTTTTTCAGGGTTTCGGCTGAAGCTTTCTTT.